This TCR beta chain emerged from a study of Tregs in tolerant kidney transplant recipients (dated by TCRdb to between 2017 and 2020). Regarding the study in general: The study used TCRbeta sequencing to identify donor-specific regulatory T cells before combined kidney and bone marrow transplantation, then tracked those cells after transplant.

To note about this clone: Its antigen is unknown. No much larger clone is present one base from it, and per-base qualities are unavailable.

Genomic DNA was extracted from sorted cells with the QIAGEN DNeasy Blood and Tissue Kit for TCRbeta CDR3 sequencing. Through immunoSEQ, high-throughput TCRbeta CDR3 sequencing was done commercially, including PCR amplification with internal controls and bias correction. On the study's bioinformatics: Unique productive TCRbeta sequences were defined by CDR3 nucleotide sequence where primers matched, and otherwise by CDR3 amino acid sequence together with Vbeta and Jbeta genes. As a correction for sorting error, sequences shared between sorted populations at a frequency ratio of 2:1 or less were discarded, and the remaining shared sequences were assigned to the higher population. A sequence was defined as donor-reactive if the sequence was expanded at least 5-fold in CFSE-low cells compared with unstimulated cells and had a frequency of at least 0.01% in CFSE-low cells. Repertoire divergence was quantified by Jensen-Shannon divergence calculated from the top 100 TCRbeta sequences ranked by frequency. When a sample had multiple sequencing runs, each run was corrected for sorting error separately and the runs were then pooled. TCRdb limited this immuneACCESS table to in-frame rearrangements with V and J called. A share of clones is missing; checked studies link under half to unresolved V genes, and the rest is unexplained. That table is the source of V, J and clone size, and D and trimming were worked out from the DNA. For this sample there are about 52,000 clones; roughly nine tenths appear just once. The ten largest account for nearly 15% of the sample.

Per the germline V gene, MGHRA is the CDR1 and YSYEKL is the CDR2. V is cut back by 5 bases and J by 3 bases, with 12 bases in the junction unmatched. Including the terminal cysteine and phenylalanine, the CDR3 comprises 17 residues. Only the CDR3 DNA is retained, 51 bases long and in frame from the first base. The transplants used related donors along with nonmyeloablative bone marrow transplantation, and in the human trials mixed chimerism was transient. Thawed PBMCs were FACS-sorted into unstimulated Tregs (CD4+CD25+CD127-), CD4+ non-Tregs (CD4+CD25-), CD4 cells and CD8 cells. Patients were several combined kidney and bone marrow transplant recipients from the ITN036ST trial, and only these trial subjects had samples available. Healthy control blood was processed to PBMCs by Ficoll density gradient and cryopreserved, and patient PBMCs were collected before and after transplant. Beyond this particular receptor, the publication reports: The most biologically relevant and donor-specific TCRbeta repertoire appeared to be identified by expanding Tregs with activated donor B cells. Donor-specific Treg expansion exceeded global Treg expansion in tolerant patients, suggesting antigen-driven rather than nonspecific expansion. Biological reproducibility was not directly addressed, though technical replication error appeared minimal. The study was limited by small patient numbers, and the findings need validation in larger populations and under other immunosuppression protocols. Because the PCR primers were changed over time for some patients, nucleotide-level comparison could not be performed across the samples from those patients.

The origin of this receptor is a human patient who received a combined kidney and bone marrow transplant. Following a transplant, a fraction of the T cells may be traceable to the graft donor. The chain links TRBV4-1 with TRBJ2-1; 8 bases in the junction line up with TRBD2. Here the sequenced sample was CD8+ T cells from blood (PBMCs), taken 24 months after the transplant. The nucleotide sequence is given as TGCGCCAGCAGCACGAATCTACTAGCGGTAGGCTACAATGAGCAGTTCTTC. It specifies CASSTNLLAVGYNEQFF.